The 12 T cell receptor beta chains in this list originate from one sample, sequenced in a study of CD8+ T cells in alopecia areata. It was cDNA, reverse transcribed from extracted RNA, that served as the sequencing template. Repertoires were generated with immunoSEQ multiplex PCR, while TCRdb's copy carries only in-frame clones and drops some. The sample has approximately 110,000 clones, none seen only once. Sequencing was performed on lesional skin. Source of these receptors: a C3H/HeJ mouse with alopecia areata. MHC haplotype of the strain: H2-k.

A word on this clone: Gene names follow the mouse nomenclature. Read coverage stops 4 residues before the CDR3 terminus; the germline J gene supplies the remainder. Other DNA sequences from this sample encode an identical CDR3 as well. The chain uses TRBV13-3 and TRBJ1-2; a weak D match, TRBD1 (6 bases). V was clipped by 0 bases and J by 0 bases, with 9 bases between them. Germline CDR1 is NNHDY and CDR2 is SYVADS. The CDR3 consists of 15 residues. Incomplete CDR3 DNA: TGTGCCAGCAGTGATGCCGCAGGGGCAAACTCC. It translates to CASSDAAGANS. The full CDR3 is CASSDAAGANSDYTF.

This clone was seen a few times. The genes and germline here are from mouse. Read coverage stops 4 residues before the CDR3 terminus; the germline J gene supplies the remainder. This chain connects TRBV1 to TRBJ1-1, with a weak D call TRBD1 (6 bases). The CDR3 length is 13 residues. The germline CDR1 and CDR2 sequences are NSQYPW and LRSPGD (reference sequence). The CDR3 sequence is CTCSAEFRGEVFF. CDR3 DNA, as far as it was read: TGCACCTGCAGTGCAGAATTCAGGGGA.

This clone appeared a few times. These gene names are mouse names. The CDR3 end falls 4 residues outside the read, so it is completed with the germline J gene. This chain connects TRBV13-3 to TRBJ2-1; 12 nucleotides align to TRBD2. CDR3 length equals 15 residues. The germline gives CDR1 NNHDY, CDR2 SYVADS. The V segment lost 5 bases and the J segment 6 bases; nucleotides outside the gene matches: 6. The CDR3 is CASSQTGGAFAEQFF. CDR3 DNA, as far as it was read: TGTGCCAGCAGCCAGACTGGGGGGGCTTTTGCT.

On this clone: Each gene name is a mouse one. Read data end 4 residues before the CDR3 end; the end is taken from the germline J gene. The chain has TRBV1 and TRBJ2-2, with 9 bases identical to TRBD1. V lost 3 bases and J lost 4; bases outside the gene matches: 9. The CDR3 runs 17 residues. CDR1 is NSQYPW and CDR2 is LRSPGD in the germline V gene (reference sequence). CDR3 in amino acids: CTCSASTGGGGTGQLYF. The part of the CDR3 DNA that was read is TGCACCTGCAGTGCCTCTACAGGGGGCGGTGGCACCGGG.

In its sample, this clone was seen a few times. The protein TCRdb lists differs from the translation of the DNA at residue 12; the protein given here is translated from the DNA itself. Mouse names are used for the genes. The observed sequence ends 3 residues before the CDR3 terminus, with the missing tail filled in from the germline J gene. This chain uses TRBV19 with TRBJ1-6, with TRBD1 matching 11 bases. TRBJ1-6 is reported as an ORF; its role is uncertain. CDR3 length: 15 amino acids. V lost 6 bases, J lost 8 bases, and 7 bases stayed unmatched. CDR1 is FNHDT and CDR2 is SITEND in the germline V gene (reference sequence). CDR3 DNA, as far as it was read: TGTGCCAGCACCCGGGACAGGGGGAGAGATTCGCCC. This translates into CASTRDRGRDSP. The whole CDR3 protein is CASTRDRGRDSPLYF.

In this sample, this clone turned up a few times. These gene names are mouse names. Read data end 4 residues before the CDR3 end; the end is taken from the germline J gene. The rearrangement links TRBV12-1 to TRBJ2-7; TRBD2 agrees at 9 bases. V gave up 1 base and J gave up 0 bases; unmatched junction bases: 0. This CDR3 region has 14 residues. From germline, CDR1 is SGHSN and CDR2 HYEKVE. The DNA read from the CDR3 is TGTGCCAGCTCTCTGGGACTGGGCTCCTAT. As protein: CASSLGLGSY. The whole CDR3 is CASSLGLGSYEQYF. Together with reference TRBV12-1 and TRBJ2-7, the CDR3 gives the full variable domain: DSGVVQSPRHIIKEKGGRSVLTCIPISGHSNVVWYQQTLGKELKFLIQHYEKVERDKGFLPSRFSVQQFDDYHSEMNMSALELEDSAMYFCASSLGLGSYEQYFGPGTRLTVL.

As regards this clone: These gene names are mouse names. The read falls 4 residues short of the CDR3 end, and the missing part is taken from the germline J gene. The gene calls are TRBV19 and TRBJ2-2, with TRBD2 matching over 8 bases. CDR1 is FNHDT and CDR2 is SITEND in the germline V gene (reference sequence). CDR3 length: 15 residues. The V and J ends lost 2 bases and 4 bases, in that order; junction bases with no gene match: 4. CDR3 sequence reads: CASSMGWGATGQLYF. The part of the CDR3 DNA that was read is TGTGCCAGCAGTATGGGCTGGGGGGCCACCGGG.

This clone occurred many times. Gene names follow the mouse nomenclature. The read is 4 residues too short to cover the CDR3 end, so that end is filled in from the germline J gene. The chain is built from TRBV13-3 and TRBJ2-1; a possible D gene is TRBD2 (6 bases). This CDR3 spans 14 amino acids. The V end lost 3 bases, the J end lost 5 bases, and 12 bases lay between the germline ends. The germline gives CDR1 NNHDY, CDR2 SYVADS. The CDR3 DNA, read in part, is TGTGCCAGCAGTGCGGGGGGAGGCGATGCT. Translated, it gives CASSAGGGDA. The complete CDR3 reads CASSAGGGDAEQFF.

To note about this clone: These gene names are mouse names. Read coverage stops 4 residues before the CDR3 terminus; the germline J gene supplies the remainder. The chain links TRBV19 to TRBJ2-3; 11 nucleotides agree with TRBD2. Germline CDR1 FNHDT, CDR2 SITEND (reference sequence). After removal of 3 bases from V and 3 bases from J, the junction contained 3 bases not matched to a gene. CDR3 length: 15 amino acids. The sequenced CDR3 bases are TGTGCCAGCAGTAAGGGACTGGGGGAGGCAGAA. Protein product: CASSKGLGEAE. The full CDR3 sequence reads CASSKGLGEAETLYF.

This clone came up a few times. The translated DNA and TCRdb's protein are not identical at residue 11; the protein here was translated from the DNA. All gene names here are mouse names. The sequence runs out 3 residues before the end of the CDR3; the remainder is reconstructed from the germline J gene. The chain carries TRBV1 and TRBJ1-6, with 7 bases identical to TRBD1. TRBJ1-6 is an ORF, with its function uncertain. This CDR3 comprises 14 residues. From germline, CDR1 is NSQYPW and CDR2 LRSPGD (reference sequence). After removal of 5 bases from V and 10 bases from J, the junction contained 8 bases not matched to a gene. The DNA read from the CDR3 is TGCACCTGCAGTTCGAGACAGGGAGGATCGCCC. Protein product: CTCSSRQGGSP. The whole CDR3 protein reads CTCSSRQGGSPLYF.

This clone was seen only a few times. Gene names follow the mouse nomenclature. From the germline J gene comes the end of the CDR3, since the read stops 4 residues before it. V and J are TRBV1 and TRBJ1-1; TRBD1 is a possible D gene (6 bases). The CDR3 consists of 13 residues. Germline V CDR1 and CDR2: NSQYPW, LRSPGD (reference sequence). Trimming left V 7 bases short and J 1 base short, with 10 bases between. The CDR3 protein is CTCTPGQNTEVFF. CDR3 bases read: TGCACCTGCACACCGGGACAAAACACA.

This clone has more than one count but fewer than ten. The gene names here belong to mouse. The read halts 4 residues ahead of the CDR3 end, with the missing end drawn from the germline J gene. The chain is built from TRBV13-3 and TRBJ2-4, with TRBD1 identical over 10 bases. The CDR3 is made up of 16 amino acids. The junction had 6 bases not matched to a gene; V was cut back by 5 bases and J by 0 bases. Germline V lookup: CDR1 NNHDY, CDR2 SYVADS. The DNA read from the CDR3 is TGTGCCAGCAGACCCGGGACAGGGGCTAGTCAAAAC. Translated: CASRPGTGASQN. Given in full, the CDR3 is CASRPGTGASQNTLYF.